The entry that follows covers one T cell receptor beta chain sequence. Its antigen is unidentified. The data belong to a study of T cell responses to AZD1222 COVID-19 vaccine. Study observations and caveats: Reportedly, close to half of spike-specific TCRs are directed against unmutated variant regions.

The germline V and J ends were trimmed by 7 bases and 4 bases, with 19 bases remaining between them. This CDR3 has 15 amino acids. Germline V CDR1 and CDR2: LNHDA, SQIVND (reference sequence). The repertoire was sequenced with immunoSEQ multiplex PCR; TCRdb's copy has only in-frame clones and lacks some. The profile shows 170,000 or so clones, around 90% of them singletons. The chain has TRBV19 and TRBJ1-2; D unresolved. The sequences come from peripheral blood, collected on day 0 of AZD1222 vaccination. The receptor comes from an adult in good health. The CDR3 DNA sequence: TGTGCCAGTACCAATCGGAGGGTTGTTTCCTATGGCTACACCTTC. The encoded protein is CASTNRRVVSYGYTF.